This T cell receptor (beta chain) was captured in a study of response to subunit inactivated influenza vaccine. TCRdb independently ran MiXCR on the RT-PCR reads; one entry per CDR3 protein. This table has about 650,000 distinct CDR3 sequences, more than 15% appearing once. This CDR3 has 11 residues. Looked up from germline, CDR1 is DFQATT and CDR2 is SNEGSKA (reference sequence). In this sample, this clonotype turned up a few times. The chain employs TRBV20-1 and TRBJ1-2; D is perhaps TRBD1 (5 bases). This sequence was found in a man in his fifties or sixties who received an inactivated influenza vaccine. The specimen was PBMCs from blood, collected 12 days after vaccination. CDR3 in DNA: TGCAGCGGGGACGGACGATATGGCTACACCTTC. It translates to CSGDGRYGYTF.